The 24 T cell receptor beta chains in this list originate from one sample, sequenced in a study of blood T cell repertoires in COVID-19. Here immunoSEQ multiplex PCR was the method, and the copy in TCRdb shows in-frame clones only, minus some. This sample has about 180,000 clones, with 80% to 90% found just once. Source material: PBMCs or T cells enriched from blood (not recorded which). The receptors were sampled from a woman younger than 30 who had recovered from COVID-19.

This clone turned up a few times. This chain uses TRBV14 with TRBJ1-3; D gene uncertain. The CDR3 spans 14 residues. The V end lost 4 bases, the J end lost 2 bases, and 9 bases lay between the germline ends. Germline CDR1 and CDR2: SGHDN and FVKESK. CDR3 in DNA: TGTGCCAGCAGCCCTCCCGGGGCTGGAAACACCATATATTTT. This codes for CASSPPGAGNTIYF.

The chain carries TRBV28 and TRBJ1-5; D remains ambiguous. V was cut by 3 bases and J by 3 bases, with 18 bases left in between. CDR1 and CDR2 from the germline V gene are MDHEN and SYDVKM. The CDR3 totals 17 residues. This chain's CDR3 is CASSFLGGPIHNQPQHF. DNA of the CDR3: TGTGCCAGCAGTTTTTTAGGAGGGCCAATACACAATCAGCCCCAGCATTTT.

This clone was counted a single time. The CDR3 DNA reads TGTGCCAGCAGCCCAGCGGGGGCCGGATACGAGCAGTACTTC. Protein: CASSPAGAGYEQYF. This rearrangement joins TRBV7-9 to TRBJ2-7; 8 bases are a match to TRBD2. Per germline, CDR1 SEHNR and CDR2 FQNEAQ (reference sequence). V lost 5 bases, J lost 4 bases, and 7 bases stayed unmatched. The CDR3 is made up of 14 amino acids.

The chain links TRBV7-2 to TRBJ2-3; D is perhaps TRBD2 (6 bases). The V and J ends lost 7 bases and 2 bases respectively, with 13 bases between them. Per the germline V gene, CDR1 is SGHTA and CDR2 is FQGNSA. The CDR3 spans 14 residues. The CDR3 nucleotides read TGTGCCAGCACCGGGGGACTTTCCACAGATACGCAGTATTTT. Translating it yields CASTGGLSTDTQYF. Based on the CDR3 plus reference TRBV7-2 and TRBJ2-3, the full variable domain is GAGVSQSPSNKVTEKGKDVELRCDPISGHTALYWYRQSLGQGLEFLIYFQGNSAPDKSGLPSDRFSAERTGGSVSTLTIQRTQQEDSAVYLCASTGGLSTDTQYFGPGTRLTVL.

This clone was seen only a few times. The chain couples TRBV4-3 to TRBJ2-2, with TRBD1 as a possible D gene (5 bases). V shed 2 bases and J shed 6 bases, with 10 bases lying between them. The germline V gene encodes CDR1 LGHNA and CDR2 YSLEER. The CDR3 contains 14 residues. The CDR3 sequence is CASSQLQGSGELFF. CDR3 bases: TGCGCCAGCAGCCAATTGCAGGGATCCGGGGAGCTGTTTTTT.

The chain is built from TRBV7-9 and TRBJ1-4, with D uncertain. This CDR3 comprises 15 residues. The germline V and J ends were trimmed by 1 base and 0 bases, with 6 bases remaining between them. Germline CDR1 reads SEHNR; CDR2 reads FQNEAQ (reference sequence). In nucleotides, the CDR3 is TGTGCCAGCAGCTTAGATCGTGCAACTAATGAAAAACTGTTTTTT. Translation gives CASSLDRATNEKLFF. Full variable domain (missing parts from reference TRBV7-9 and TRBJ1-4): DTGVSQNPRHKITKRGQNVTFRCDPISEHNRLYWYRQTLGQGPEFLTYFQNEAQLEKSRLLSDRFSAERPKGSFSTLEIQRTEQGDSAMYLCASSLDRATNEKLFFGSGTQLSVL.

J is TRBJ2-7 and V is TRBV5-1; 7 bases agree with TRBD1. Germline-derived CDR1 and CDR2 are SGHRS and YFSETQ. V lost 4 bases to trimming and J lost 0 bases; unmatched junction nucleotides: 10. The CDR3 has 16 amino acids. In DNA, the CDR3 is TGCGCCAGCAGCCCTACCGGGACAGCTAACTCCTACGAGCAGTACTTC. As protein: CASSPTGTANSYEQYF.

This clone was detected only once. The chain combines TRBV6-5 with TRBJ1-1, with D perhaps TRBD1 (6 bases). This CDR3 is built from 11 residues. Germline V gene sequence: CDR1 MNHEY, CDR2 SVGAGI. The germline V and J ends were trimmed by 10 bases and 7 bases, with 13 bases remaining between them. The CDR3 DNA follows: TGTGCCACAGGGCTAGGGGGTGAAGCTTTCTTT. This sequence encodes CATGLGGEAFF.

CDR3 residues: CASSSGGLTDTQYF. As DNA, the CDR3 is TGTGCCAGCAGTTCAGGGGGCCTTACAGATACGCAGTATTTT. The chain uses TRBV6-5 and TRBJ2-3; TRBD1 matches at 8 bases. The germline CDR1 and CDR2 sequences are MNHEY and SVGAGI. This CDR3 contains 14 residues. The J segment lost 3 bases and the V segment lost 4 bases, leaving 3 bases of the junction unmatched.

V usage is TRBV5-4 and J usage is TRBJ2-5, with TRBD1 matching 8 bases. Germline lookup yields CDR1 SGHNT and CDR2 YYREEE (reference sequence). J lost 5 bases, V lost 4 bases, and 13 bases had no gene match. This CDR3 is 16 amino acids long. In nucleotides, the CDR3 is TGTGCCAGCAGCCTGCTGGACAGGGCTGTGCAGGAGACCCAGTACTTC. This sequence encodes CASSLLDRAVQETQYF.

The rearrangement uses TRBV7-6 and TRBJ2-1; 13 positions match TRBD2. The CDR3 has 15 amino acids. Trimming at V came to 4 bases and at J to 8 bases, leaving 5 bases not matched to a gene. CDR1 is SGHVS, CDR2 FNYEAQ, per germline. The CDR3 reads CASSSTSGGIDEQFF. The CDR3 nucleotides are TGTGCCAGCAGCTCGACTAGCGGGGGGATAGATGAGCAGTTCTTC.

The chain joins TRBV4-2 to TRBJ2-1, with a possible D match to TRBD1 (5 bases). V was pared by 2 bases and J by 10 bases, with 12 bases between. CDR3 length: 13 amino acids. Per germline, CDR1 LGHNA and CDR2 YNFKEQ. CDR3 loop: CASSQSGSLEQFF. The CDR3 DNA sequence: TGTGCCAGCAGCCAATCAGGGTCTTTGGAGCAGTTCTTC.

The chain recombines TRBV2 with TRBJ2-7; D not certain. Germline-derived CDR1 and CDR2 are SNHLY and FYNNEI. Trimming took off 4 bases at V and 1 base at J, with 8 bases between the two ends. This CDR3 is 13 amino acids long. Here the CDR3 reads CASSGAVSYEQYF. The DNA of the CDR3 is TGTGCCAGCAGTGGGGCAGTATCCTACGAGCAGTACTTC.

Of note for this clone: A much larger clone lies one base from this, so it may be a read error. V usage is TRBV2 and J usage is TRBJ2-1; TRBD2 agrees at 10 bases. Germline values: CDR1 SNHLY, CDR2 FYNNEI. This CDR3 contains 16 residues. J was trimmed by 8 bases and V by 3 bases; bases with no gene match: 10. The CDR3 DNA follows: TGTGCCAGCAGTGATTGGGGGGCTAGCGGGGGTTATGAGCAGTTCTTC. It encodes CASSDWGASGGYEQFF.

The chain carries TRBV28 and TRBJ2-1; weak D call: TRBD2 (5 bases). CDR3 length: 15 residues. Looked up from germline, CDR1 is MDHEN and CDR2 is SYDVKM. V was trimmed by 4 bases and J by 7 bases, leaving 17 bases between them. CDR3 coding DNA: TGTGCCAGCAGTTCATCGGGGAACCCAGAAAATGAGCAGTTCTTC. Its translation is CASSSSGNPENEQFF.

This clone has just a few counts. This chain uses TRBV28 with TRBJ1-2; TRBD1 agrees at 7 bases. This CDR3 spans 15 amino acids. J was trimmed by 2 bases and V by 6 bases; bases with no gene match: 9. Looked up from germline, CDR1 is MDHEN and CDR2 is SYDVKM. The chain's CDR3 is CASRPPGQQNYGYTF. For the CDR3, the DNA is TGTGCCAGCAGACCGCCGGGACAGCAGAACTATGGCTACACCTTC.

In this sample, this clone turned up many times. The CDR3 sequence is CASSPDSSIEQFF. CDR3 nucleotide sequence: TGTGCCAGCAGCCCGGACAGTTCGATCGAGCAGTTCTTC. The V and J genes are TRBV4-2 and TRBJ2-1; possible D gene TRBD1, 6 bases. This CDR3 spans 13 amino acids. From germline, CDR1 is LGHNA and CDR2 YNFKEQ. Trimming stripped 4 bases from V and 10 bases from J, with 14 bases between.

The chain joins TRBV28 to TRBJ2-4; the match to TRBD1 covers 8 bases. J lost 7 bases, V lost 5 bases, and 7 bases had no gene match. CDR1 and CDR2 (germline): MDHEN, SYDVKM. The CDR3 covers 14 residues. The DNA of the CDR3 is TGTGCCAGCAGTGCCGACAGGGGATTGAACATTCAGTACTTC. Encoded protein: CASSADRGLNIQYF. The full variable domain, rest sourced from reference TRBV28 and TRBJ2-4, is DVKVTQSSRYLVKRTGEKVFLECVQDMDHENMFWYRQDPGLGLRLIYFSYDVKMKEKGDIPEGYSVSREKKERFSLILESASTNQTSMYLCASSADRGLNIQYFGAGTRLSVL.

V usage is TRBV28 and J usage is TRBJ1-1; 8 bases map to TRBD1. Germline V lookup: CDR1 MDHEN, CDR2 SYDVKM. There are 15 residues in the CDR3. The ends lost 5 bases at V and 5 bases at J; junction bases unmatched: 10. DNA for the CDR3: TGTGCCAGCAGTATGCCCCGGGACAGGTGGACTGAAGCTTTCTTT. It translates to CASSMPRDRWTEAFF.

The chain joins TRBV11-3 to TRBJ2-2, with 14 bases identical to TRBD2. The germline CDR1 and CDR2 sequences are SGHNT and YENEEA. The V gene end was trimmed by 5 bases and the J gene end by 6 bases; junction bases not matched to a gene: 14. The CDR3 has 19 residues. CDR3 amino acids: CASSPNRTSGGPLAGELFF. The CDR3 region has the DNA TGTGCCAGCAGCCCAAACAGGACTAGCGGGGGGCCTCTCGCCGGGGAGCTGTTTTTT.

This clone has only a few counts. The J gene is TRBJ1-1, the V gene TRBV4-1; 11 bases line up with TRBD1. The V and J ends lost 4 bases and 3 bases, in that order; junction bases with no gene match: 13. The CDR3 spans 18 residues. Looked up from germline, CDR1 is MGHRA and CDR2 is YSYEKL. CDR3 bases: TGCGCCAGCAGCCTAAGGGCGAGGACAGGGGGCTCGGACACTGAAGCTTTCTTT. Amino acids: CASSLRARTGGSDTEAFF.

The chain recombines TRBV7-2 with TRBJ2-3; 7 bases line up with TRBD2. CDR1 is SGHTA, CDR2 FQGNSA, per germline. CDR3 length: 16 residues. V lost 5 bases, J lost 3 bases, and 11 bases stayed unmatched. In DNA, the CDR3 is TGTGCCAGCAGCAGGCAGCCCCTCGGGGGGACAGATACGCAGTATTTT. This gives the protein CASSRQPLGGTDTQYF.

V gene TRBV19 combines with J gene TRBJ1-5, with D possibly matching TRBD1 (6 bases). V shed 5 bases and J shed 6 bases, with 14 bases lying between them. This CDR3 is 14 amino acids long. Per the germline V gene, CDR1 is LNHDA and CDR2 is SQIVND (reference sequence). CDR3 amino acids: CASSEGTWGQPQHF. The DNA for the CDR3 is TGTGCCAGTAGTGAAGGGACATGGGGTCAGCCCCAGCATTTT.

The V call is TRBV4-1, the J call TRBJ1-4; 10 bases are shared with TRBD1. J lost 4 bases, V lost 6 bases, and 2 bases had no gene match. CDR1 and CDR2 (germline): MGHRA, YSYEKL. This CDR3 comprises 14 residues. CDR3 in DNA: TGCGCCAGCAGAGGGACAGGGGTTAATGAAAAACTGTTTTTT. Residues: CASRGTGVNEKLFF.